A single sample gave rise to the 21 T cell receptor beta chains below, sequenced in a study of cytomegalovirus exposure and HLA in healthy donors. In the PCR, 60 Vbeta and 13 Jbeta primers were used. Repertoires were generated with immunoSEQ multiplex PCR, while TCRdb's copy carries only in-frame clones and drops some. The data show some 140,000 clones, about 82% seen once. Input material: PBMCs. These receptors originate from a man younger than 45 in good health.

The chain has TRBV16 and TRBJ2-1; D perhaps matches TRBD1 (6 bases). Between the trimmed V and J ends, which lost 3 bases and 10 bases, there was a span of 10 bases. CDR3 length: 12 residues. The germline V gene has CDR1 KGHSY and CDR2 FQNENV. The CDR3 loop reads CASSQRGYEQFF. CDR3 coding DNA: TGTGCCAGCAGCCAGAGGGGGTACGAGCAGTTCTTC.

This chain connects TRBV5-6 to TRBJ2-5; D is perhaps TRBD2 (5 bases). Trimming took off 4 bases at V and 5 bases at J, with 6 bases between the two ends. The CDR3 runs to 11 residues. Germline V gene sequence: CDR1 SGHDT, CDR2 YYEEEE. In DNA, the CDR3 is TGTGCCAGCAGCGGGAGCGAGACCCAGTACTTC. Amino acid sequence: CASSGSETQYF.

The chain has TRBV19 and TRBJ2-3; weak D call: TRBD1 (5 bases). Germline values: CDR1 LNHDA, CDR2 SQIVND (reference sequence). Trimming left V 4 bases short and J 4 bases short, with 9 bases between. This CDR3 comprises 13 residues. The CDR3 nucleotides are TGTGCCAGTAGTACCTGGGGCGCAGATACGCAGTATTTT. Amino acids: CASSTWGADTQYF. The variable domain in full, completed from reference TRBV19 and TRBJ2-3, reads DGGITQSPKYLFRKEGQNVTLSCEQNLNHDAMYWYRQDPGQGLRLIYYSQIVNDFQKGDIAEGYSVSREKKESFPLTVTSAQKNPTAFYLCASSTWGADTQYFGPGTRLTVL.

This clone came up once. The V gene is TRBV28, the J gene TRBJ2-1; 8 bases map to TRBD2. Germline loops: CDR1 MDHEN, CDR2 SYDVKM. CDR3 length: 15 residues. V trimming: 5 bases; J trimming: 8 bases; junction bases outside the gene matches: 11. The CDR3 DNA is TGTGCCAGCAGTCTCCCCGGGAGCGGGAGTGATGAGCAGTTCTTC. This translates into CASSLPGSGSDEQFF.

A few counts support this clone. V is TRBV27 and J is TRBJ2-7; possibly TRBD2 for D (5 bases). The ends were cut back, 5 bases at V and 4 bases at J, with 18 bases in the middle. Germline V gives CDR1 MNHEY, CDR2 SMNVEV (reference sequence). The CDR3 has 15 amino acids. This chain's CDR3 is CASSPNPVRAYEQYF. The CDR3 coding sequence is TGTGCCAGCAGTCCCAACCCGGTGAGGGCGTACGAGCAGTACTTC.

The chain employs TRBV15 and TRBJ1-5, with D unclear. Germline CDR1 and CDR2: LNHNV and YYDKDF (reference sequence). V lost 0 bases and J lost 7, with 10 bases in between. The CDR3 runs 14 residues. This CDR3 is CATSRDRGLQPQHF. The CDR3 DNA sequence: TGTGCCACCAGCAGAGATCGAGGGTTACAGCCCCAGCATTTT. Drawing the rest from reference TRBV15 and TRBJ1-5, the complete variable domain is DAMVIQNPRYQVTQFGKPVTLSCSQTLNHNVMYWYQQKSSQAPKLLFHYYDKDFNNEADTPDNFQSRRPNTSFCFLDIRSPGLGDTAMYLCATSRDRGLQPQHFGDGTRLSIL.

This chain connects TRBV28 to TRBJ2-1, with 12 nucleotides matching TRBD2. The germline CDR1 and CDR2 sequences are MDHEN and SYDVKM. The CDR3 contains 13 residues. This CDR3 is CATRLAGVNEQFF. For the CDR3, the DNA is TGTGCTACCCGACTAGCGGGAGTCAATGAGCAGTTCTTC.

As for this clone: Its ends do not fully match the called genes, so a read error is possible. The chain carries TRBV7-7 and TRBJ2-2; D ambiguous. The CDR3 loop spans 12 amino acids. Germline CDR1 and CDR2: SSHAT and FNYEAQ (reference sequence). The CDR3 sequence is CASSQASGELFF. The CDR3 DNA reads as TGTGCTAGCAGCCAAGCCTCCGGGGAGCTGTTTTTT.

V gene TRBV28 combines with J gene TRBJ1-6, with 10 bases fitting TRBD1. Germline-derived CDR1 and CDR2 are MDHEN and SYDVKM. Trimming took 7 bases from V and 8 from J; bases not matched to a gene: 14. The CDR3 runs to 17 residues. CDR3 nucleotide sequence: TGTGCCAGCAAAATCCACCGGGACAGGGGCCCCCATTCACCCCTCCACTTT. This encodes CASKIHRDRGPHSPLHF.

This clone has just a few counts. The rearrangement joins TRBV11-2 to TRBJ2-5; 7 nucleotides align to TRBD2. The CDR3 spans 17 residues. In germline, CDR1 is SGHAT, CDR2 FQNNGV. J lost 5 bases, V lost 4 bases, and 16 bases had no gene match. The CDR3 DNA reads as TGTGCCAGCAGCTACGGCCGCGGGAGTAGGCGGGTGGAGACCCAGTACTTC. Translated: CASSYGRGSRRVETQYF.

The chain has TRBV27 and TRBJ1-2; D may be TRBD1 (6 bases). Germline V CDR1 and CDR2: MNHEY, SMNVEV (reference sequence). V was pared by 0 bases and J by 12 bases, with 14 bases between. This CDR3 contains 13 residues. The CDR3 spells CASSLSVTGTNTF. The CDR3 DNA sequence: TGTGCCAGCAGTTTATCGGTTACAGGGACTAACACCTTC.

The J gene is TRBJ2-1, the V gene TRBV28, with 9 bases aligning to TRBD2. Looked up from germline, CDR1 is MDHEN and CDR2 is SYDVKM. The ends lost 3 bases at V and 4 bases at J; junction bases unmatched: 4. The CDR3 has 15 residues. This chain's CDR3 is CASSFSAGGYNEQFF. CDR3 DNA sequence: TGTGCCAGCAGTTTCTCGGCGGGAGGGTACAATGAGCAGTTCTTC.

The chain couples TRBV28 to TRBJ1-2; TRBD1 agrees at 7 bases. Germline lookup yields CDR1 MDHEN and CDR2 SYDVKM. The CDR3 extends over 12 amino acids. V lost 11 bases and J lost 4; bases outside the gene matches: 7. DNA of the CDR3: TGTGCCTCCGGGGCAGGGGGCTATGGCTACACCTTC. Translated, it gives CASGAGGYGYTF.

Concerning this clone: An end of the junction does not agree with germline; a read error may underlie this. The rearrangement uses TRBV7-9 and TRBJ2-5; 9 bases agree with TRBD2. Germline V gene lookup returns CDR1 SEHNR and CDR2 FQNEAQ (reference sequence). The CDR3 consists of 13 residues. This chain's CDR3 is CSSSVLAGETQYF. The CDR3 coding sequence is TGTTCCAGCAGCGTACTAGCGGGAGAGACCCAGTACTTC.

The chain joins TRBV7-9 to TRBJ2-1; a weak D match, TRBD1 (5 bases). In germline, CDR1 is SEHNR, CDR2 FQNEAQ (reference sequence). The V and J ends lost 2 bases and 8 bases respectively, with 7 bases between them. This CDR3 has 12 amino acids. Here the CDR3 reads CASSLQGYEQFF. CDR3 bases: TGTGCCAGCAGCTTACAGGGATATGAGCAGTTCTTC.

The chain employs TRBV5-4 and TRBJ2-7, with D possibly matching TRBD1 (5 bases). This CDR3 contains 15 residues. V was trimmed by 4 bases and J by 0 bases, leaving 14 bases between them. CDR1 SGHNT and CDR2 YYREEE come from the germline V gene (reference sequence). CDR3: CASSTARASSYEQYF. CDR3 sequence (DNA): TGTGCCAGCAGCACCGCCAGGGCGAGCTCCTACGAGCAGTACTTC.

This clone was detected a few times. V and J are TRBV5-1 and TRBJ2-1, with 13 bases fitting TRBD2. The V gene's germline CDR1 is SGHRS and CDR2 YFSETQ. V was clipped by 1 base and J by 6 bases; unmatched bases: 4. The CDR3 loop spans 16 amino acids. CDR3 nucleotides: TGCGCCAGCAGCTTGCAACTAGCGGGAGGGCCCAATGAGCAGTTCTTC. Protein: CASSLQLAGGPNEQFF.

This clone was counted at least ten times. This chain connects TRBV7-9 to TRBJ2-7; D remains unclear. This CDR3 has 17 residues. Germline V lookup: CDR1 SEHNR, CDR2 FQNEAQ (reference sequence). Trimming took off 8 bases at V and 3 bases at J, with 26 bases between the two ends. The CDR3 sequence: CASSPPGGQSRRYEQYF. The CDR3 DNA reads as TGTGCCAGCTCCCCCCCCGGCGGCCAATCCCGACGCTACGAGCAGTACTTC.

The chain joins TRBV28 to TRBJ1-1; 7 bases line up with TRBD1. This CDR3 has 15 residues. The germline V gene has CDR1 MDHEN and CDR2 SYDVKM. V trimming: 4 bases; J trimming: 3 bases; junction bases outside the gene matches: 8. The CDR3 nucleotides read TGTGCCAGCAGTTCGGTACAGGGGATGTACACTGAAGCTTTCTTT. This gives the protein CASSSVQGMYTEAFF. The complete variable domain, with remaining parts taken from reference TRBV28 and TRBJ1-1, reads DVKVTQSSRYLVKRTGEKVFLECVQDMDHENMFWYRQDPGLGLRLIYFSYDVKMKEKGDIPEGYSVSREKKERFSLILESASTNQTSMYLCASSSVQGMYTEAFFGQGTRLTVV.

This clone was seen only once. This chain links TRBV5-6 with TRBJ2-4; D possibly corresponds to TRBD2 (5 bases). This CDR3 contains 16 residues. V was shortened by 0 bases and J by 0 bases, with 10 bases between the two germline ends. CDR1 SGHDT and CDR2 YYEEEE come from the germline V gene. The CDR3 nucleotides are TGTGCCAGCAGCTTGGTAGCGCCACTAGCCAAAAACATTCAGTACTTC. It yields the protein CASSLVAPLAKNIQYF.

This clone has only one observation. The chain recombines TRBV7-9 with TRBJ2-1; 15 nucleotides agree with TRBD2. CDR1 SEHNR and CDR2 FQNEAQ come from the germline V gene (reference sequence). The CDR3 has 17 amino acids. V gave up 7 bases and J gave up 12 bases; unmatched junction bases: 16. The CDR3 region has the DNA TGTGCCAGCATCACAAGCGGGACGGGACTAGCGGGAGGCCCGCAGTTCTTC. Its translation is CASITSGTGLAGGPQFF. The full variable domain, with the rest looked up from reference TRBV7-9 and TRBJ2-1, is DTGVSQNPRHKITKRGQNVTFRCDPISEHNRLYWYRQTLGQGPEFLTYFQNEAQLEKSRLLSDRFSAERPKGSFSTLEIQRTEQGDSAMYLCASITSGTGLAGGPQFFGPGTRLTVL.